The 17 T cell receptor beta chains listed next were all sequenced from one sample in a study of Ad26.COV2.S vaccination and SARS-CoV-2 variants. Profiled with immunoSEQ multiplex PCR; TCRdb holds only in-frame clones, not every one. The table lists about 390,000 clones, about 85% of them singletons. The treatment was: 15 to 20 received Ad26.COV2.S at low or high dose, single or two shots; about five received placebo; per-sample allocation not given. Specimens were obtained on day 63 following the first vaccine or placebo injection. Specimen: peripheral blood, collected in a trial of Ad26.COV2.S vaccine versus placebo. These receptor sequences come from a person aged 18-60 years who received the Ad26.COV2.S COVID-19 vaccine or a placebo.

The rearrangement joins TRBV3-1 (or the pseudogene TRBV3-2) to TRBJ2-3, with 10 bases identical to TRBD1. The CDR3 covers 16 residues. Looked up from germline, CDR1 is LGHDT and CDR2 is YNNKEL (reference sequence). V gave up 2 bases and J gave up 3 bases; unmatched junction bases: 5. CDR3 DNA sequence: TGTGCCAGCAGCCAACTGACAGGGGGCGGGACAGATACGCAGTATTTT. This sequence encodes CASSQLTGGGTDTQYF.

The chain couples TRBV4-3 to TRBJ1-2, with D possibly TRBD1 on 5 matching bases. The V gene lost 8 bases and the J gene lost 0 bases, with 16 bases spanning the gap. The CDR3 totals 15 residues. From germline, CDR1 is LGHNA and CDR2 YSLEER. The CDR3 nucleotides are TGCGCCAGCTCGGATGAGACAGTAACTAACTATGGCTACACCTTC. It encodes CASSDETVTNYGYTF.

The chain uses TRBV4-1 and TRBJ2-1; 9 nucleotides agree with TRBD1. The CDR3 has 15 amino acids. V lost 4 bases to trimming and J lost 9 bases; unmatched junction nucleotides: 10. Germline V gene data show CDR1 as MGHRA and CDR2 as YSYEKL. The CDR3 is CASSRTRDRVSEQFF. CDR3 nucleotide sequence: TGCGCCAGCAGCCGGACCCGGGACAGGGTCTCTGAGCAGTTCTTC.

J is TRBJ2-1 and V is TRBV4-1; 9 nucleotides match TRBD2. CDR1 MGHRA and CDR2 YSYEKL come from the germline V gene. With V trimmed by 2 bases and J by 8 bases, 10 bases remained unmatched. This CDR3 comprises 16 residues. CDR3 DNA sequence: TGCGCCAGCAGCCAACCGGGACTAGCAAAAGGCGATGAGCAGTTCTTC. Amino acids: CASSQPGLAKGDEQFF.

The chain has TRBV7-9 and TRBJ2-2; 11 bases match TRBD1. V shed 4 bases and J 6 bases; nucleotides not matched to a gene: 7. The CDR3 totals 16 residues. The germline gives CDR1 SEHNR, CDR2 FQNEAQ (reference sequence). This chain's CDR3 is CASSSPDRGLAGELFF. In nucleotides, the CDR3 is TGTGCCAGCAGCTCCCCGGACAGGGGGCTCGCCGGGGAGCTGTTTTTT.

The CDR3 here is CATSRGPAGDPGELFF. The CDR3 DNA sequence: TGTGCCACCAGCAGAGGACCAGCGGGGGACCCCGGGGAGCTGTTTTTT. The genes are TRBV15 and TRBJ2-2, with 8 bases fitting TRBD2. The CDR3 covers 16 residues. From germline, CDR1 is LNHNV and CDR2 YYDKDF (reference sequence). V was clipped by 1 base and J by 6 bases; unmatched bases: 7.

V usage is TRBV5-1 and J usage is TRBJ2-7, with a weak D call TRBD1 (6 bases). V was trimmed by 4 bases and J by 2 bases, leaving 19 bases between them. The CDR3 runs 16 residues. Germline V CDR1 and CDR2: SGHRS, YFSETQ. The CDR3 protein is CASSPQETGGPYEQYF. DNA for the CDR3: TGCGCCAGCAGCCCCCAGGAGACAGGAGGCCCCTACGAGCAGTACTTC. The whole variable domain, remainder taken from reference TRBV5-1 and TRBJ2-7, is KAGVTQTPRYLIKTRGQQVTLSCSPISGHRSVSWYQQTPGQGLQFLFEYFSETQRNKGNFPGRFSGRQFSNSRSEMNVSTLELGDSALYLCASSPQETGGPYEQYFGPGTRLTVT.

The rearrangement uses TRBV5-1 and TRBJ2-2; 8 bases map to TRBD2. This CDR3 is 15 amino acids long. Germline CDR1 and CDR2: SGHRS and YFSETQ. J lost 6 bases, V lost 4 bases, and 8 bases had no gene match. CDR3: CASSLVIAGSGELFF. In nucleotides, the CDR3 is TGCGCCAGCAGCCTCGTGATAGCGGGGTCCGGGGAGCTGTTTTTT.

The chain has TRBV5-1 and TRBJ2-4, with a tentative D call TRBD1 (6 bases). The CDR3 extends over 15 amino acids. The germline V and J ends were trimmed by 2 bases and 11 bases, with 20 bases remaining between them. Looked up from germline, CDR1 is SGHRS and CDR2 is YFSETQ. CDR3 amino acids: CASSLFSMGAVLQYF. In nucleotides, the CDR3 is TGCGCCAGCAGCTTATTTAGTATGGGGGCAGTACTTCAGTACTTC.

V and J are TRBV7-9 and TRBJ2-7; no firm D call. V was shortened by 1 base and J by 6 bases, with 10 bases between the two germline ends. Germline V lookup: CDR1 SEHNR, CDR2 FQNEAQ (reference sequence). The CDR3 is made up of 13 amino acids. The CDR3 sequence: CASSLGPGVEQYF. The CDR3 nucleotides read TGTGCCAGCAGCTTAGGTCCTGGGGTCGAGCAGTACTTC.

The chain combines TRBV10-2 with TRBJ1-6, with D possibly matching TRBD1 (6 bases). From germline, CDR1 is WSHSY and CDR2 SAAADI. This CDR3 is built from 14 residues. V was trimmed by 7 bases and J by 10 bases, leaving 17 bases between them. The CDR3 sequence: CASTQQGNVSPLHF. CDR3 nucleotide sequence: TGCGCCAGCACCCAACAGGGAAACGTCTCACCCCTCCACTTT.

As DNA, the CDR3 is TGTGCCAGCAGAACGGACTCCTACGAGCAGTACTTC. Amino acid sequence: CASRTDSYEQYF. The chain recombines TRBV2 with TRBJ2-7; D is undetermined. Trimming cost V 6 bases and J 0 bases, with 6 bases left between them. Looked up from germline, CDR1 is SNHLY and CDR2 is FYNNEI. This CDR3 is 12 amino acids long.

This chain links TRBV11-2 with TRBJ1-1; 10 bases agree with TRBD1. V was clipped by 5 bases and J by 0 bases; unmatched bases: 15. The CDR3 is 19 residues long. Germline V lookup: CDR1 SGHAT, CDR2 FQNNGV. CDR3 region: CASSRNRDRGRGMNTEAFF. CDR3 bases: TGTGCCAGCAGCCGGAACCGGGACAGGGGTAGGGGAATGAACACTGAAGCTTTCTTT. Full variable domain (rest looked up from reference TRBV11-2 and TRBJ1-1): EAGVAQSPRYKIIEKRQSVAFWCNPISGHATLYWYQQILGQGPKLLIQFQNNGVVDDSQLPKDRFSAERLKGVDSTLKIQPAKLEDSAVYLCASSRNRDRGRGMNTEAFFGQGTRLTVV.

V is TRBV4-1 and J is TRBJ2-5; no clear D gene. The length of the CDR3 is 13 residues. CDR1 MGHRA and CDR2 YSYEKL come from the germline V gene. With 1 base removed from V and 4 bases from J, the gap between germline ends came to 7 bases. CDR3: CASSQVVGETQYF. CDR3 in DNA: TGCGCCAGCAGCCAAGTCGTAGGAGAGACCCAGTACTTC.

The V call is TRBV28, the J call TRBJ1-2; D is uncertain. The CDR3 contains 16 residues. The germline V gene has CDR1 MDHEN and CDR2 SYDVKM. V was shortened by 5 bases and J by 4 bases, with 20 bases between the two germline ends. In DNA, the CDR3 is TGTGCCAGCAGTCCCATGGGGTCAGTTCTACCCTATGGCTACACCTTC. It translates to CASSPMGSVLPYGYTF.

The chain employs TRBV6-5 and TRBJ1-2; possible D gene TRBD1, 5 bases. CDR1 MNHEY and CDR2 SVGAGI come from the germline V gene. The ends were cut back, 6 bases at V and 0 bases at J, with 14 bases in the middle. This CDR3 contains 15 residues. In nucleotides, the CDR3 is TGTGCCAGCAGAGAGTTGGGGCCTGCTAACTATGGCTACACCTTC. This sequence encodes CASRELGPANYGYTF.

CDR3 loop: CAWETGQWNTIYF. CDR3 DNA: TGTGCCTGGGAAACGGGACAGTGGAACACCATATATTTT. V is TRBV30 and J is TRBJ1-3, with 7 bases lining up with TRBD1. V was clipped by 5 bases and J by 7 bases; unmatched bases: 8. Germline-derived CDR1 and CDR2 are GTSNPN and SVGIG (reference sequence). This CDR3 has 13 amino acids.